A selection of T cell receptor beta chains follows, all from one sample in a study of T-cell memory formation after mild COVID-19. TCRdb re-called the 5' RACE reads through MiXCR, storing one row per CDR3 protein. Found here are about 560,000 distinct CDR3 sequences, under 20% of them singletons; the top ten hold more than 10%. Source material: PBMCs or a T cell subset sorted from them (not recorded which). The receptors come from an adult woman who had mild COVID-19 (a few samples of this study predate the infection). Cell type and time point are not known. Both conserved end residues are part of each CDR3. D genes are given only for firm matches. Size values are once, few and many counts, or a class for expanded clones, and some rows have none.

abundance: .; d_gene: .; v_gene: TRBV12-3/TRBV12-4; j_gene: TRBJ1-6; CDR3aa: CASTLGSSSPLHF; CDR3nt: TGTGCCAGCACTTTAGGTTCCAGTTCACCCCTCCACTTT
abundance: few; d_gene: TRBD1; v_gene: TRBV9; j_gene: TRBJ2-7; CDR3aa: CASSAQGTGSDEQYF; CDR3nt: TGTGCCAGCAGCGCCCAAGGGACAGGGAGCGACGAGCAGTACTTC
abundance: many; d_gene: TRBD1; v_gene: TRBV6-5; j_gene: TRBJ2-7; CDR3aa: CASSRQGGEQYF; CDR3nt: TGTGCCAGCAGTCGACAGGGCGGCGAGCAGTACTTC
abundance: .; d_gene: .; v_gene: TRBV7-9; j_gene: TRBJ2-7; CDR3aa: CASSLEETGSYEQYF; CDR3nt: TGTGCCAGCAGCCTAGAGGAAACAGGCTCCTACGAGCAGTACTTC
abundance: few; d_gene: .; v_gene: TRBV15; j_gene: TRBJ1-1; CDR3aa: CATSRGAGGGNTEAFF; CDR3nt: TGTGCCACCAGCAGAGGGGCCGGAGGGGGGAACACTGAAGCTTTCTTT
abundance: .; d_gene: TRBD1; v_gene: TRBV6-1; j_gene: TRBJ2-2; CDR3aa: CASRVGQVFTGELFF; CDR3nt: TGTGCCAGCAGGGTGGGACAGGTCTTCACCGGGGAGCTGTTTTTT
abundance: .; d_gene: TRBD2; v_gene: TRBV7-9; j_gene: TRBJ2-1; CDR3aa: CASSRGLAFWEQFF; CDR3nt: TGTGCCAGCAGCCGGGGACTAGCTTTTTGGGAGCAGTTCTTC
abundance: .; d_gene: .; v_gene: TRBV6-1; j_gene: TRBJ2-3; CDR3aa: CASSEIVGAVGTDTQYF; CDR3nt: TGTGCCAGCAGTGAAATCGTAGGAGCGGTTGGCACAGATACGCAGTATTTT
abundance: few; d_gene: .; v_gene: TRBV6-5; j_gene: TRBJ2-7; CDR3aa: CASSYGLGGSYEQYF; CDR3nt: TGTGCCAGCAGTTACGGACTAGGGGGCTCCTACGAGCAGTACTTC
abundance: few; d_gene: TRBD1; v_gene: TRBV7-3; j_gene: TRBJ1-1; CDR3aa: CASSSQGINTEAFF; CDR3nt: TGTGCCAGCAGCTCACAGGGGATAAACACTGAAGCTTTCTTT
abundance: few; d_gene: .; v_gene: TRBV12-3/TRBV12-4; j_gene: TRBJ2-7; CDR3aa: CASSLMRYEQYF; CDR3nt: TGTGCCAGCAGTCTTATGCGCTACGAGCAGTACTTC
abundance: many; d_gene: TRBD1; v_gene: TRBV7-9; j_gene: TRBJ2-5; CDR3aa: CASSLSNRGKETQYF; CDR3nt: TGTGCCAGCAGCTTAAGTAACAGGGGGAAAGAGACCCAGTACTTC
abundance: .; d_gene: .; v_gene: TRBV6-1; j_gene: TRBJ2-7; CDR3aa: CASSAPRDPLREQYF; CDR3nt: TGTGCCAGCAGTGCCCCCAGGGACCCGCTTCGGGAGCAGTACTTC
abundance: .; d_gene: .; v_gene: TRBV14; j_gene: TRBJ2-2; CDR3aa: CASSRDLNTGELFF; CDR3nt: TGTGCCAGCAGTCGTGACCTGAACACCGGGGAGCTGTTTTTT
abundance: .; d_gene: .; v_gene: TRBV3-1; j_gene: TRBJ1-1; CDR3aa: CASSHWANTEAFF; CDR3nt: TGTGCCAGCAGCCATTGGGCGAACACTGAAGCTTTCTTT
abundance: .; d_gene: .; v_gene: TRBV20-1; j_gene: TRBJ2-3; CDR3aa: CSARDWDSDTDTQYF; CDR3nt: TGCAGTGCTAGAGATTGGGACTCAGACACAGATACGCAGTATTTT
abundance: .; d_gene: .; v_gene: TRBV20-1; j_gene: TRBJ1-5; CDR3aa: CSAREVAGRDQPQHF; CDR3nt: TGCAGTGCTAGAGAGGTCGCAGGGAGGGATCAGCCCCAGCATTTT
abundance: few; d_gene: .; v_gene: TRBV5-4; j_gene: TRBJ2-7; CDR3aa: CASSLVRGRDEQYF; CDR3nt: TGTGCCAGCAGCTTGGTTCGGGGGCGGGACGAGCAGTACTTC
abundance: many; d_gene: .; v_gene: TRBV12-3/TRBV12-4; j_gene: TRBJ2-7; CDR3aa: CASSPGDWGAYEQYF; CDR3nt: TGTGCCAGCAGTCCAGGGGACTGGGGAGCCTACGAGCAGTACTTC
abundance: .; d_gene: TRBD1; v_gene: TRBV6-6; j_gene: TRBJ1-2; CDR3aa: CASSSGGNYGYTF; CDR3nt: TGTGCCAGCAGTTCAGGGGGAAACTATGGCTACACCTTC
abundance: .; d_gene: .; v_gene: TRBV7-2; j_gene: TRBJ2-4; CDR3aa: CASRAGTEKNIQYF; CDR3nt: TGTGCCAGCAGAGCCGGGACCGAGAAAAACATTCAGTACTTC
abundance: .; d_gene: .; v_gene: TRBV5-1; j_gene: TRBJ2-5; CDR3aa: CASSVETGLGETQYF; CDR3nt: TGCGCCAGCAGCGTGGAGACAGGACTTGGAGAGACCCAGTACTTC
abundance: .; d_gene: .; v_gene: TRBV9; j_gene: TRBJ2-1; CDR3aa: CASSADQGSYNEQFF; CDR3nt: TGTGCCAGCAGCGCAGACCAGGGGTCCTACAATGAGCAGTTCTTC
abundance: .; d_gene: .; v_gene: TRBV7-2; j_gene: TRBJ1-1; CDR3aa: CASSLFEGQMGAEAFF; CDR3nt: TGTGCCAGCAGCTTATTTGAGGGCCAGATGGGGGCTGAAGCTTTCTTT
abundance: few; d_gene: .; v_gene: TRBV6-2/TRBV6-3; j_gene: TRBJ2-3; CDR3aa: CASSPQPQGQYF; CDR3nt: TGTGCCAGCAGTCCGCAACCTCAGGGGCAGTATTTT
abundance: .; d_gene: TRBD2; v_gene: TRBV20-1; j_gene: TRBJ2-1; CDR3aa: CSAIKGGPAGGIGYNEQFF; CDR3nt: TGCAGTGCTATCAAGGGTGGTCCAGCGGGAGGCATTGGGTACAATGAGCAGTTCTTC
abundance: .; d_gene: .; v_gene: TRBV19; j_gene: TRBJ1-2; CDR3aa: CASSTAGYGYTF; CDR3nt: TGTGCCAGTAGTACTGCAGGGTATGGCTACACCTTC
abundance: few; d_gene: TRBD2; v_gene: TRBV29-1; j_gene: TRBJ2-3; CDR3aa: CSVATSSGGVTDTQYF; CDR3nt: TGCAGCGTTGCGACATCCAGCGGGGGGGTCACAGATACGCAGTATTTT
abundance: few; d_gene: TRBD1; v_gene: TRBV6-2/TRBV6-3; j_gene: TRBJ1-5; CDR3aa: CASSYSPLVTGSNQPQHF; CDR3nt: TGTGCCAGCAGTTACTCCCCCCTTGTGACAGGGAGCAATCAGCCCCAGCATTTT
abundance: many; d_gene: TRBD2; v_gene: TRBV18; j_gene: TRBJ2-3; CDR3aa: CASSPGSGGVTDTQYF; CDR3nt: TGTGCCAGCTCGCCTGGTAGCGGGGGTGTCACAGATACGCAGTATTTT
abundance: .; d_gene: .; v_gene: TRBV7-3; j_gene: TRBJ1-2; CDR3aa: CASSLDAGNYGYTF; CDR3nt: TGTGCCAGCAGCTTAGACGCAGGGAACTATGGCTACACCTTC
abundance: .; d_gene: TRBD1; v_gene: TRBV24-1; j_gene: TRBJ2-7; CDR3aa: CATSATGSRTGTWEQYF; CDR3nt: TGTGCCACCAGTGCCACGGGCTCCCGGACAGGGACGTGGGAGCAGTACTTC
abundance: few; d_gene: TRBD1; v_gene: TRBV24-1; j_gene: TRBJ2-5; CDR3aa: CATSGQQGLGETQYF; CDR3nt: TGTGCCACCAGTGGGCAACAGGGGCTGGGAGAGACCCAGTACTTC
abundance: many; d_gene: .; v_gene: TRBV29-1; j_gene: TRBJ2-1; CDR3aa: CSVLPLNEQFF; CDR3nt: TGCAGCGTCCTGCCCTTAAATGAGCAGTTCTTC
abundance: few; d_gene: .; v_gene: TRBV5-6; j_gene: TRBJ2-2; CDR3aa: CASSSWNTGELFF; CDR3nt: TGTGCCAGCAGCTCTTGGAACACCGGGGAGCTGTTTTTT
abundance: .; d_gene: TRBD1; v_gene: TRBV18; j_gene: TRBJ2-4; CDR3aa: CASPTGNIQYF; CDR3nt: TGTGCCAGCCCGACAGGGAACATTCAGTACTTC
abundance: few; d_gene: .; v_gene: TRBV3-1; j_gene: TRBJ2-3; CDR3aa: CASSPPLRRYTQYF; CDR3nt: TGTGCCAGCAGCCCACCGCTTCGGCGGTATACGCAGTATTTT
abundance: .; d_gene: .; v_gene: TRBV12-3/TRBV12-4; j_gene: TRBJ2-7; CDR3aa: CASSLASDRTSFYEQYF; CDR3nt: TGTGCCAGCAGTTTAGCCAGTGACCGGACCTCCTTCTACGAGCAGTACTTC
abundance: few; d_gene: .; v_gene: TRBV6-1; j_gene: TRBJ1-4; CDR3aa: CASRELGEKLFF; CDR3nt: TGTGCCAGCAGGGAACTGGGGGAAAAACTGTTTTTT
abundance: .; d_gene: TRBD2; v_gene: TRBV3-1; j_gene: TRBJ2-7; CDR3aa: CASSHGLAGEQYF; CDR3nt: TGTGCCAGCAGCCACGGACTAGCTGGTGAGCAGTACTTC